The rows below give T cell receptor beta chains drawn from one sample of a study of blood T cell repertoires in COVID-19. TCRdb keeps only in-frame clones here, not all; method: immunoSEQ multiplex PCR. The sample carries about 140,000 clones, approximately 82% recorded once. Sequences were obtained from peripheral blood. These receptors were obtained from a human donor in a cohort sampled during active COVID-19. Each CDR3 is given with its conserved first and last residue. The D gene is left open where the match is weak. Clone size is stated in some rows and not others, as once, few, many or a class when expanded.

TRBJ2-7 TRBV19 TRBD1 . TGTGCCAGTAGTATCAACAGGGGGGTTGCGGAAGAGCAGTACTTC CASSINRGVAEEQYF
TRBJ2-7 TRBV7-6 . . TGTGCCAGCAGCTTTGGAAGCGGGCCCGCCTACGAGCAGTACTTC CASSFGSGPAYEQYF
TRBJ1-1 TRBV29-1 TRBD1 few TGCAGCGTTGAAGAACAGGGGGACACTGAAGCTTTCTTT CSVEEQGDTEAFF
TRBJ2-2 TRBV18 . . TGTGCCAGCTCACCAAATCAGGGTCGCACCGGGGAGCTGTTTTTT CASSPNQGRTGELFF
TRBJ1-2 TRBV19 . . TGTGCCAGTAGTTTGGGCCCTCGAGCCGGCTACACCTTC CASSLGPRAGYTF
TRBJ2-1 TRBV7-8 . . TGTGCCAGCAGCAGCCGGGACTCGACCCGTGAGCAGTTCTTC CASSSRDSTREQFF
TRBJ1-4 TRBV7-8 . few TGTGCCAGCAGCGTAAACAGGGTCTGGACTAATGAAAAACTGTTTTTT CASSVNRVWTNEKLFF
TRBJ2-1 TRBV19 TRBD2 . TGTGCCAGTAGTATTAGCGGGGGGAACCTCTACAATGAGCAGTTCTTC CASSISGGNLYNEQFF
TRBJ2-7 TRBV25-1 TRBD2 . TGTGCCAGCAGGGGGGGACTAGCGGGATCCTACGAGCAGTACTTC CASRGGLAGSYEQYF
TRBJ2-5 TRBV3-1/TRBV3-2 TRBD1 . TGTGCCAGCAGTCCCGAGGGGACAGGTGTGAGAGGCCAGTACTTC CASSPEGTGVRGQYF
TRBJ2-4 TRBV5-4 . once TGTGCCAGCAGCTTGGACAGGCAAAACATTCAGTACTTC CASSLDRQNIQYF
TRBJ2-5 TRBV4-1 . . TGCGCCAGCAGCCCTCTCCCCGAGGTCGGGACCCAGTACTTC CASSPLPEVGTQYF
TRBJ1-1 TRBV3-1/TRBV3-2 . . TGTGCCAGCAGCCCGCAAGGGGGGGGTGGCACTGAAGCTTTCTTT CASSPQGGGGTEAFF
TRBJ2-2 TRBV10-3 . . TGTGCCATCAGTGACCGGACTTCCGGGGTGGGCGGGGAGCTGTTTTTT CAISDRTSGVGGELFF
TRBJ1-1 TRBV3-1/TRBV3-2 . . TGTGCCAGCAGTGGGGGGGGACCTGAAGCTTTCTTT CASSGGGPEAFF
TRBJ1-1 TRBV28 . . TGTGCCAGCAGTTTGGTCCGCAGGGGATGGACTGAAGCTTTCTTT CASSLVRRGWTEAFF
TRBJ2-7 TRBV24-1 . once TGTGCCACCAGTGACTCCCAGGGTGGATCCTACGAGCAGTACTTC CATSDSQGGSYEQYF
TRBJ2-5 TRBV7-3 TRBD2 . TGTGCCAGCAGCCTTGGGACTAGCGGGAGTGGGGAGACCCAGTACTTC CASSLGTSGSGETQYF
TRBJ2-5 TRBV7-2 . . TGTGCCAGCAGCTTATTTCCAGGGCAAGAGACCCAGTACTTC CASSLFPGQETQYF
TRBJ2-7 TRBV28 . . TGTGCCAGCAGGCTAGCCTACGAGCAGTACTTC CASRLAYEQYF
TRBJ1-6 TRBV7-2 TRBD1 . TGTGCCAGCAGCCCCCGGACAGGTTCGGGATCACCCCTCCACTTT CASSPRTGSGSPLHF
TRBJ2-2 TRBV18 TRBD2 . TGTGCCAGCTCACCACCCGGACTAGCGTCCACCGGGGAGCTGTTTTTT CASSPPGLASTGELFF